Shown below are 30 T cell receptor beta chains from a single sample sequenced in a study of T cells in Graves' hyperthyroidism and ophthalmopathy. Researchers amplified the TCR beta CDR3 regions from RNA transcripts. The TCR CDR3 first-round RT-PCR relied on the HTBI primer set. From the multiplex PCR reads, TCRdb called clonotypes with MiXCR, one entry per CDR3 protein. The data hold under 300,000 distinct CDR3 sequences, with less than 30% observed a single time. The sequencing input was blood. The receptors originated from a man between 35 and 55 years old with Graves' hyperthyroidism that later progressed to Graves' ophthalmopathy.

The count of this clonotype is one. The CDR3 region is CASSLVHGQGNYEQYF. The DNA for the CDR3 is TGTGCCAGCAGCTTAGTTCACGGACAGGGGAACTACGAGCAGTACTTC. This chain joins TRBV11-2 and TRBJ2-7; 9 bases agree with TRBD1. CDR1 is SGHAT and CDR2 is FQNNGV in the germline V gene. CDR3 length: 16 residues. With 1 base clipped from V and 3 bases from J, the junction kept 7 bases outside the gene matches.

This clonotype appeared many times. The chain recombines TRBV2 with TRBJ2-2; D remains unclear. Germline V gene data show CDR1 as SNHLY and CDR2 as FYNNEI. The V end was cut by 4 bases, the J end by 8 bases, with 11 bases between. This CDR3 contains 13 residues. The CDR3 is CASSGTSGGELFF. CDR3 bases: TGTGCCAGCAGTGGGACCAGTGGGGGGGAGCTGTTTTTT.

This clonotype was seen ten or more times. The chain recombines TRBV24-1 with TRBJ1-2, with D possibly matching TRBD1 (5 bases). The CDR3 has 13 residues. The germline V gene encodes CDR1 KGHDR and CDR2 SFDVKD. Trimming cost V 0 bases and J 7 bases, with 8 bases left between them. The CDR3 region has the DNA TGTGCCACCAGTGATTTGGGGGGGTTTGGCTACACCTTC. Its protein product is CATSDLGGFGYTF.

This clonotype was recorded many times. The chain combines TRBV28 with TRBJ1-1; TRBD1 matches 7 bases. Germline loops: CDR1 MDHEN, CDR2 SYDVKM. The V and J ends lost 2 bases and 4 bases, in that order; junction bases with no gene match: 10. The CDR3 is 16 residues long. In DNA, the CDR3 is TGTGCCAGCAGTTTACGCGACTGGCAGGGGGGCACTGAAGCTTTCTTT. It specifies CASSLRDWQGGTEAFF.

This chain links TRBV19 with TRBJ1-1, with D uncertain. Germline V gene data show CDR1 as LNHDA and CDR2 as SQIVND (reference sequence). Trimming removed 5 bases at V and 5 bases at J, with 15 bases between. The CDR3 consists of 14 residues. The CDR3 here is CASSPDIKWTEAFF. DNA for the CDR3: TGTGCCAGTAGTCCCGACATCAAGTGGACTGAAGCTTTCTTT.

This chain joins TRBV12-3 or TRBV12-4 and TRBJ2-5; maybe TRBD2 (6 bases). The CDR3 length is 15 residues. With 6 bases removed from V and 2 bases from J, the gap between germline ends came to 16 bases. This CDR3 is CASSRTHGRQETQYF. CDR3 nucleotide sequence: TGTGCCAGCAGCCGAACTCACGGGAGACAAGAGACCCAGTACTTC.

This clonotype was counted ten times or more. This chain links TRBV20-1 with TRBJ2-7; D is uncertain. Trimming left V 3 bases short and J 1 base short, with 13 bases between. Per germline, CDR1 DFQATT and CDR2 SNEGSKA (reference sequence). The CDR3 has 14 amino acids. The chain's CDR3 is CSASGSSRSYEQYF. In nucleotides, the CDR3 is TGCAGTGCTAGCGGCTCCTCGAGATCCTACGAGCAGTACTTC.

The chain recombines TRBV10-3 with TRBJ1-5; possibly TRBD1 for D (5 bases). Germline V CDR1 and CDR2: ENHRY, SYGVKD. The germline V and J ends were trimmed by 2 bases and 2 bases, with 10 bases remaining between them. The CDR3 is made up of 15 amino acids. CDR3 sequence: CAISEQGGGNQPQHF. CDR3 coding DNA: TGTGCCATCAGTGAGCAGGGTGGGGGCAATCAGCCCCAGCATTTT.

Of note for this clonotype: A read error may be the cause here, since a much bigger clone is one base away. CDR3 sequence (DNA): TGTGCCAGCAGCCTGTGGTCATCCTACGAGCAGTGCTTC. Encoded protein: CASSLWSSYEQCF. This chain connects TRBV5-6 to TRBJ2-7, with D uncertain. Germline V gene data show CDR1 as SGHDT and CDR2 as YYEEEE. This CDR3 comprises 13 residues.

This clonotype showed up just a few times. The chain is built from TRBV6-1 and TRBJ1-1; D is uncertain. The germline V and J ends were trimmed by 2 bases and 11 bases, with 21 bases remaining between them. The CDR3 extends over 15 amino acids. The germline V gene encodes CDR1 MNHNS and CDR2 SASEGT. The CDR3 DNA reads as TGTGCCAGCAGTGAACCCACTCCGGTTGCGGGATACGCTTTCTTT. Its protein product is CASSEPTPVAGYAFF.

This clonotype has at least ten counts. The chain couples TRBV4-1 to TRBJ1-2; D is undetermined. Germline V gene sequence: CDR1 MGHRA, CDR2 YSYEKL. V dropped 1 base and J dropped 5 bases, with 26 bases sitting between them. CDR3 length: 19 residues. The CDR3 reads CASSQGVWRAGPREYGYTF. For the CDR3, the DNA is TGCGCCAGCAGCCAAGGGGTCTGGCGGGCCGGGCCCCGCGAATATGGCTACACCTTC.

V gene TRBV11-2 combines with J gene TRBJ2-7; TRBD2 aligns across 7 bases. The junction had 12 bases not matched to a gene; V was cut back by 3 bases and J by 7 bases. The germline V gene encodes CDR1 SGHAT and CDR2 FQNNGV. This CDR3 comprises 15 residues. Here the CDR3 reads CASSFSAGITGEQYF. The DNA of the CDR3 is TGTGCCAGCAGCTTTTCAGCGGGGATCACGGGAGAGCAGTACTTC.

The chain uses TRBV11-1 and TRBJ1-1; weak D call: TRBD1 (6 bases). CDR1 and CDR2 (germline): SGHAT, FQDESV (reference sequence). The V end lost 1 base, the J end lost 1 base, and 16 bases lay between the germline ends. This CDR3 contains 17 residues. The CDR3 DNA reads TGTGCCAGCAGCTTAGTCATGGGGGCCAAGGAGAACACTGAAGCTTTCTTT. Amino acids: CASSLVMGAKENTEAFF.

The chain employs TRBV12-3 or TRBV12-4 and TRBJ2-7; 7 bases fit TRBD1. The CDR3 covers 14 residues. Losses at the gene ends were 5 bases for V and 2 bases for J; bases not matched to a gene: 6. In DNA form, the CDR3 reads TGTGCCAGCAGTCTCCGGGGACAGACCTACGAGCAGTACTTC. Amino acid sequence: CASSLRGQTYEQYF.

The chain has TRBV12-3 or TRBV12-4 and TRBJ1-5; D is possibly TRBD1 (5 bases). The CDR3 is 16 amino acids. V shed 4 bases and J shed 4 bases, with 17 bases lying between them. For the CDR3, the DNA is TGTGCCAGCAGTTCCGATTGGGAGGGGAATAATCAGCCCCAGCATTTT. Amino acid sequence: CASSSDWEGNNQPQHF.

This clonotype occurred many times. The CDR3 region has the DNA TGCAGTGCTAACGGTGGAGCGGACCAAGAGACCCAGTACTTC. It encodes CSANGGADQETQYF. The chain has TRBV20-1 and TRBJ2-5; possibly TRBD2 for D (5 bases). V lost 4 bases and J 0 bases, leaving 12 bases between the germline ends. In germline, CDR1 is DFQATT, CDR2 SNEGSKA (reference sequence). The CDR3 consists of 14 residues.

The sample holds many counts of this clonotype. J is TRBJ2-5 and V is TRBV30; TRBD2 agrees at 13 bases. J gave up 4 bases and V 0 bases, and 5 bases lay outside the gene matches. The CDR3 extends over 16 amino acids. Germline V CDR1 and CDR2: GTSNPN, SVGIG (reference sequence). CDR3 sequence (DNA): TGTGCCTGGAGTGTATGGACTAGCGGGAGTCGAGAGACCCAGTACTTC. Residues: CAWSVWTSGSRETQYF.

In this sample, this clonotype turned up many times. The chain recombines TRBV12-3 or TRBV12-4 with TRBJ1-6; D is ambiguous. Trimming took 4 bases from V and 8 from J, leaving 27 bases between them. The CDR3 is made up of 19 amino acids. The CDR3 reads CASSYGRFAARQLDSPLHF. The CDR3 DNA sequence: TGTGCCAGCAGTTACGGCAGGTTCGCGGCCCGTCAGTTGGATTCACCCCTCCACTTT.

This clonotype was recorded many times. This chain links TRBV6-5 with TRBJ1-2; no clear D gene. Germline CDR1 MNHEY, CDR2 SVGAGI. Trimming cost V 2 bases and J 8 bases, with 9 bases left between them. CDR3 length: 12 amino acids. This chain's CDR3 is CASSYADLGYTF. CDR3 sequence (DNA): TGTGCCAGCAGTTACGCGGATTTGGGCTACACCTTC.

This clonotype was counted many times. The V gene is TRBV18, the J gene TRBJ1-1, with D uncertain. Between the trimmed V and J ends, which lost 4 bases and 4 bases, there was a span of 10 bases. Germline V gene lookup returns CDR1 KGHSH and CDR2 LQKENI. The CDR3 spans 13 residues. The CDR3 DNA follows: TGTGCCAGCTCACGGATACAGACCACTGAAGCTTTCTTT. Encoded protein: CASSRIQTTEAFF.

This clonotype was seen ten or more times. The rearrangement uses TRBV4-1 and TRBJ2-5; 10 bases line up with TRBD1. With 0 bases clipped from V and 1 base from J, the junction kept 8 bases outside the gene matches. The V gene's germline CDR1 is MGHRA and CDR2 YSYEKL. The CDR3 has 18 residues. The CDR3 nucleotides read TGCGCCAGCAGCCAAGATCATTGGGGGACAGGGGTCCAAGAGACCCAGTACTTC. This gives the protein CASSQDHWGTGVQETQYF.

This clonotype was counted many times. The chain couples TRBV24-1 to TRBJ1-2, with a tentative D call TRBD1 (5 bases). This CDR3 spans 13 amino acids. The germline gives CDR1 KGHDR, CDR2 SFDVKD. V lost 3 bases and J lost 3, with 7 bases in between. As DNA, the CDR3 is TGTGCCACCAGTGATGGGACGGACTATGGCTACACCTTC. It translates to CATSDGTDYGYTF.

V gene TRBV12-3 or TRBV12-4 combines with J gene TRBJ1-1; D is unresolved. Trimming removed 0 bases at V and 1 base at J, with 9 bases between. CDR3 length: 15 residues. The CDR3: CASSLALTSNTEAFF. The CDR3 coding sequence is TGTGCCAGCAGTTTAGCGCTAACCTCGAACACTGAAGCTTTCTTT.

V is TRBV5-1 and J is TRBJ1-2; TRBD1 might be the D (5 bases). Germline V gene data show CDR1 as SGHRS and CDR2 as YFSETQ. This CDR3 comprises 14 residues. The V end lost 4 bases, the J end lost 3 bases, and 13 bases lay between the germline ends. CDR3 nucleotides: TGCGCCAGCAGCGGTACAGGTGTAGACTATGGCTACACCTTC. As protein: CASSGTGVDYGYTF.

This clonotype was observed at least ten times. This sequence joins TRBV11-3 and TRBJ1-1; the D is unclear. The ends were cut back, 3 bases at V and 4 bases at J, with 12 bases in the middle. Germline assignment: CDR1 SGHNT and CDR2 YENEEA. There are 14 residues in the CDR3. This CDR3 is CASSFGEVSTEAFF. The CDR3, as DNA: TGTGCCAGCAGCTTCGGGGAAGTGAGCACTGAAGCTTTCTTT.

This clonotype was counted a few times. The chain couples TRBV12-3 or TRBV12-4 to TRBJ2-7; 9 nucleotides match TRBD1. Trimming cost V 5 bases and J 4 bases; bases outside gene matches: 3. The CDR3 runs to 13 residues. CDR3 in amino acids: CASSGTGRYEQYF. CDR3 DNA: TGTGCCAGCAGTGGGACAGGGCGGTACGAGCAGTACTTC.

This chain joins TRBV6-2 or TRBV6-3 and TRBJ1-1; TRBD1 is a possible D gene (5 bases). CDR1 is MNHEY and CDR2 is SVGEGT in the germline V gene. The CDR3 runs 14 residues. V lost 5 bases, J lost 4 bases, and 14 bases lay in between. CDR3 sequence reads: CASSLTDTGTEAFF. CDR3 in DNA: TGTGCCAGCAGTCTAACGGACACTGGCACTGAAGCTTTCTTT.

This clonotype was seen many times. The chain joins TRBV19 to TRBJ1-2, with D uncertain. Deletions cut 3 bases from V and 1 base from J, with 12 bases between. CDR3 length: 15 residues. CDR1 is LNHDA, CDR2 SQIVND, per germline (reference sequence). The CDR3 DNA reads as TGTGCCAGTAGTATTCTGGGCCGGGTTAACTATGGCTACACCTTC. Encoded protein: CASSILGRVNYGYTF.

This clonotype was counted ten times or more. With a much larger clone just one base away, this may be a read error. V and J are TRBV6-2 or TRBV6-3 and TRBJ2-7; maybe TRBD1 (6 bases). Per the germline V gene, CDR1 is MNHEY and CDR2 is SVGEGT. This CDR3 is built from 14 residues. The V end lost 1 base, the J end lost 3 bases, and 10 bases lay between the germline ends. CDR3 amino acids: CASSYYRASYEQYF. The CDR3 region has the DNA TGTGCCAGCAGTTACTACAGGGCTAGCTACGAGCAGTACTTC.

This clonotype was picked up a small number of times. The chain links TRBV28 to TRBJ1-6; D perhaps matches TRBD1 (6 bases). CDR1 is MDHEN and CDR2 is SYDVKM in the germline V gene. CDR3 size: 18 residues. The germline V and J ends were trimmed by 5 bases and 3 bases, with 20 bases remaining between them. DNA for the CDR3: TGTGCCAGCAGTCCTTCAGGGGCCCCGACCTACTATAATTCACCCCTCCACTTT. Encoded protein: CASSPSGAPTYYNSPLHF.